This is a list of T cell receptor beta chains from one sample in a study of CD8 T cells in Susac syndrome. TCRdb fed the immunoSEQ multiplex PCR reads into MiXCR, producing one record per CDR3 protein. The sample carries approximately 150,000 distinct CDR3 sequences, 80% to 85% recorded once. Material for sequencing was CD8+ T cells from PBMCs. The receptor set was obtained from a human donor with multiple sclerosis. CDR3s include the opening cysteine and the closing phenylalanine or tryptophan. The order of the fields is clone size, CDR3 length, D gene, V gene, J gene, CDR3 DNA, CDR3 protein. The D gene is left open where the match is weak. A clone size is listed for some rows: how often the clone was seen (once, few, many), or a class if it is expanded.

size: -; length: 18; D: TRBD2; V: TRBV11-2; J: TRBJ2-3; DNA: TGTGCCAGCAGCCCCCCATTGGAGCGGGAAGATAGCACAGATACGCAGTATTTT; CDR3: CASSPPLEREDSTDTQYF
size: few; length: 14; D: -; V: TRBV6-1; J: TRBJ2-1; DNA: TGTGCCAGCAGCCCCATGACAGTGGTCGATGAGCAGTTCTTC; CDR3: CASSPMTVVDEQFF
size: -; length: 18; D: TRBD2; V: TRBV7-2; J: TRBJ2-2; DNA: TGTGCCAGCAGCTTGGGACTAGCGGGTGTCGCGAACACCGGGGAGCTGTTTTTT; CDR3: CASSLGLAGVANTGELFF
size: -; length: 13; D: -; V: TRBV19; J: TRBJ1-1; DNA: TGTGCCAGTAGTTCCCTCGGGGAGACTGAAGCTTTCTTT; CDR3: CASSSLGETEAFF
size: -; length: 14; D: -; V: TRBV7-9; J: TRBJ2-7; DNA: TGTGCCAGCAGCCCTCGGGGAGCGTCCTACGAGCAGTACTTC; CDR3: CASSPRGASYEQYF
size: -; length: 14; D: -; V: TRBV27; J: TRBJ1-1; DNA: TGTGCCAGCAGTCAAATCGGGATTAACACTGAAGCTTTCTTT; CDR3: CASSQIGINTEAFF
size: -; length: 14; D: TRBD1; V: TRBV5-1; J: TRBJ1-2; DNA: TGCGCCAGCAGTCACTCCAGGGGGGGATTTGGCTACACCTTC; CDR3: CASSHSRGGFGYTF
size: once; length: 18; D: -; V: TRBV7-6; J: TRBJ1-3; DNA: TGTGCCAGCAGCCCCTATTGGAGTACAGATTACTCTGGAAACACCATATATTTT; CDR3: CASSPYWSTDYSGNTIYF
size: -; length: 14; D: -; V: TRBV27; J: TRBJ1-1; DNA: TGTGCCAGCACCTCGGGTGGGGGCTGGGCTGAAGCTTTCTTT; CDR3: CASTSGGGWAEAFF
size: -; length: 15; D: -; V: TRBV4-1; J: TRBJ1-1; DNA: TGCGCCAGCAGCCAAAGGACAGAGATGAACACTGAAGCTTTCTTT; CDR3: CASSQRTEMNTEAFF
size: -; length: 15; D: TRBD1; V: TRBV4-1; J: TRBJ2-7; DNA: TGCGCCAGCAGCCCCGGGACAGGGAAGCCCTACGAGCAGTACTTC; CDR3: CASSPGTGKPYEQYF
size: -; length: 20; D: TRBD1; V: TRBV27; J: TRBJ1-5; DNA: TGTGCCAGCAGTTCCACGACAGGGGTCGGAGTAGTCCCCGTCAATCAGCCTCAGCATTTT; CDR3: CASSSTTGVGVVPVNQPQHF
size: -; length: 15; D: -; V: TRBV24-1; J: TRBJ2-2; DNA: TGTGCCACCAGTGAGCCTATTGGACGCACCGGGGAGCTGTTTTTT; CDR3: CATSEPIGRTGELFF